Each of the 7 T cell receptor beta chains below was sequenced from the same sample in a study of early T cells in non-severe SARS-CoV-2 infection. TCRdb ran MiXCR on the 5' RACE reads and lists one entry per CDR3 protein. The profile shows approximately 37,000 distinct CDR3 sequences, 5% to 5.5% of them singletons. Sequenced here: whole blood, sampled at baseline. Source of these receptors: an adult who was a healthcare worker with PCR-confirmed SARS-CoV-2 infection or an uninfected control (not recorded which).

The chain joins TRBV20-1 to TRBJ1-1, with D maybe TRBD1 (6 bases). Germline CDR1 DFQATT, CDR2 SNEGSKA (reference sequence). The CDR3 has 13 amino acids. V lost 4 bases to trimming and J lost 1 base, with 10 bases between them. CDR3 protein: CSATWTANTEAFF. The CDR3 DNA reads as TGCAGTGCTACATGGACAGCGAACACTGAAGCTTTCTTT.

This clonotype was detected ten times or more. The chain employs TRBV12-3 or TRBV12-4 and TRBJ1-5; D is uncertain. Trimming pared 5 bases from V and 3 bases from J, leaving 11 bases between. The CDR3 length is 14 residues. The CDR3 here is CASSRNAVNQPQHF. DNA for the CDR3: TGTGCCAGCAGTAGGAATGCAGTCAATCAGCCCCAGCATTTT.

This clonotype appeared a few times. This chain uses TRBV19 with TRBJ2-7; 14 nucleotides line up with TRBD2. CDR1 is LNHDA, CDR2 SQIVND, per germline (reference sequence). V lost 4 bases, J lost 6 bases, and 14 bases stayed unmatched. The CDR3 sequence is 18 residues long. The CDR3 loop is CASSRSPGTSGRVLEQYF. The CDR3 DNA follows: TGTGCCAGTAGTAGGTCTCCCGGGACTAGCGGGAGAGTTCTCGAGCAGTACTTC.

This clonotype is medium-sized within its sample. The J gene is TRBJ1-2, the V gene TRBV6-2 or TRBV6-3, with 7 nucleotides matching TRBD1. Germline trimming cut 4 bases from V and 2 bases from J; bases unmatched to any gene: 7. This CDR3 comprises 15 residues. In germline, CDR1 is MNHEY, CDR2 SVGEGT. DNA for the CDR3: TGTGCCAGCAGTTGGACAGGAGGCTGGAACTATGGCTACACCTTC. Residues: CASSWTGGWNYGYTF.

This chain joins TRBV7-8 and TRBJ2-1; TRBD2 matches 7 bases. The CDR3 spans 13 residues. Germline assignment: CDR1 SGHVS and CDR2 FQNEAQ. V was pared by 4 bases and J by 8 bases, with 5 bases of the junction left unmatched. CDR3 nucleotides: TGTGCCAGCAGCTACCGGACTAGTGATGAGCAGTTCTTC. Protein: CASSYRTSDEQFF.

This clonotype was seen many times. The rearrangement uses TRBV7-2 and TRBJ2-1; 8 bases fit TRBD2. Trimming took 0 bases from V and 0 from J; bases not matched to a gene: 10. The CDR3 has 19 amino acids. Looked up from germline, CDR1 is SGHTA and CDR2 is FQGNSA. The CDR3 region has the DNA TGTGCCAGCAGCTTAGCCCCGTATGGAGCGGGAGTCTCCTACAATGAGCAGTTCTTC. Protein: CASSLAPYGAGVSYNEQFF.

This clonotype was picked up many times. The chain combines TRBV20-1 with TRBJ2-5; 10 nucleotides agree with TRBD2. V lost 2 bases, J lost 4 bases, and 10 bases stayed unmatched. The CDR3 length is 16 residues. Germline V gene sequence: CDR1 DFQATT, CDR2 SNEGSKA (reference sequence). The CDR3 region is CSARKIAGGNTETQYF. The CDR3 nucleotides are TGCAGTGCTAGAAAAATAGCGGGAGGTAACACAGAGACCCAGTACTTC.